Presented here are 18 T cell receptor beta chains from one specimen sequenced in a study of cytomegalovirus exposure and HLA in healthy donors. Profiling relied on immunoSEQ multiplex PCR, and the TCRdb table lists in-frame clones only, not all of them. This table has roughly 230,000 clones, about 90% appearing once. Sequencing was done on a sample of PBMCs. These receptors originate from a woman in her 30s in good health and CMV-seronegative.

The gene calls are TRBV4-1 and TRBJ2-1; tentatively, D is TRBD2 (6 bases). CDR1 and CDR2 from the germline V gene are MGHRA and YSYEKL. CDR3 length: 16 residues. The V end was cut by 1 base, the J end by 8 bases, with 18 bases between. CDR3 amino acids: CASSQVKRLGFDEQFF. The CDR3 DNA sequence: TGCGCCAGCAGCCAAGTCAAACGACTAGGGTTCGATGAGCAGTTCTTC.

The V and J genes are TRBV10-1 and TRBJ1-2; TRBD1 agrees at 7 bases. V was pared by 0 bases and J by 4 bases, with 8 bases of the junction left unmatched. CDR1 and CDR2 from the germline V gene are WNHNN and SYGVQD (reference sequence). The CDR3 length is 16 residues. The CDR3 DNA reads TGCGCCAGCAGTGAGTCGGGGGTAGGGGGCGGCTATGGCTACACCTTC. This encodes CASSESGVGGGYGYTF.

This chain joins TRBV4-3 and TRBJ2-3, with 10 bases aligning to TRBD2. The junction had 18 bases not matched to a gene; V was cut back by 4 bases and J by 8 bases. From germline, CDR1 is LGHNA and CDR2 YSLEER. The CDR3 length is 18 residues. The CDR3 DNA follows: TGCGCCAGCAGCCCCAACTCCGGGACTAGCGCGGGAGGGGGTACGCAGTATTTT. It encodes CASSPNSGTSAGGGTQYF.

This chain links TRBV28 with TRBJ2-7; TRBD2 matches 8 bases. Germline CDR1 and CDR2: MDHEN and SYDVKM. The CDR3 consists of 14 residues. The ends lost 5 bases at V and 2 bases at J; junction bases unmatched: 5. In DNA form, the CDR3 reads TGTGCCAGCAGTCCACGGGAGGGGGCCTACGAGCAGTACTTC. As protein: CASSPREGAYEQYF.

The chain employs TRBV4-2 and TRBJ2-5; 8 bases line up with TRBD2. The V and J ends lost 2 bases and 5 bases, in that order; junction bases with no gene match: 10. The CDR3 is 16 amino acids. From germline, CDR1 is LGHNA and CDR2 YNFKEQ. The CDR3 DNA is TGTGCCAGCAGCCAATCGAGCGGGAGCCCACAGGAGACCCAGTACTTC. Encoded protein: CASSQSSGSPQETQYF.

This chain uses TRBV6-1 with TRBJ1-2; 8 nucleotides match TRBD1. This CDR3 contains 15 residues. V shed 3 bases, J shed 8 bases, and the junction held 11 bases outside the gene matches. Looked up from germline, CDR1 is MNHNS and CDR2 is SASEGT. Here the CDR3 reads CASSDTLGQGYGYTF. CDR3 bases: TGTGCCAGCAGTGATACCCTAGGACAGGGTTACGGCTACACCTTC.

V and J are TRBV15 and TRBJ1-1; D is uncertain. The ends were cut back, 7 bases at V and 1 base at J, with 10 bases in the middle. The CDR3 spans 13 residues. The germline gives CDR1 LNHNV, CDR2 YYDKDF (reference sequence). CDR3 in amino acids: CATKDTANTEAFF. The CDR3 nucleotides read TGTGCCACCAAAGATACAGCGAACACTGAAGCTTTCTTT.

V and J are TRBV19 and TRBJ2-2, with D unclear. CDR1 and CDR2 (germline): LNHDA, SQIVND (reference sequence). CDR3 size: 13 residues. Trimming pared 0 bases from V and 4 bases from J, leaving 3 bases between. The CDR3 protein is CASSIDGTGELFF. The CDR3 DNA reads TGTGCCAGTAGTATAGACGGCACCGGGGAGCTGTTTTTT.

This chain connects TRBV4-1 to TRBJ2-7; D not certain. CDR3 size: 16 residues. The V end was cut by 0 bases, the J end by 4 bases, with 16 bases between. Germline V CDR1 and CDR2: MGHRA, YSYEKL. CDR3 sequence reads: CASSQDRNQHKYEQYF. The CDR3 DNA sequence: TGCGCCAGCAGCCAAGATCGGAATCAACACAAATACGAGCAGTACTTC.

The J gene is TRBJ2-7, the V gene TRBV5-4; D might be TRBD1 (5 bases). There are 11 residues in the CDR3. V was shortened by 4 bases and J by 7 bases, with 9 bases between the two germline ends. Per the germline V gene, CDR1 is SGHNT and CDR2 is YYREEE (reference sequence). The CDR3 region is CASSGASEQYF. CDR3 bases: TGTGCCAGCAGCGGGGCTAGTGAGCAGTACTTC.

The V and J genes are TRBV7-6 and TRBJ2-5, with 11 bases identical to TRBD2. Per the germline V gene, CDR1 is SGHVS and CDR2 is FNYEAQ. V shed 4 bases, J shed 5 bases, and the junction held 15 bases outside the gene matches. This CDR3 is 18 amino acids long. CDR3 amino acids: CASSSSPPTSGSRETQYF. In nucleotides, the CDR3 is TGTGCCAGCAGCTCCTCTCCGCCTACTAGCGGGAGTAGGGAGACCCAGTACTTC.

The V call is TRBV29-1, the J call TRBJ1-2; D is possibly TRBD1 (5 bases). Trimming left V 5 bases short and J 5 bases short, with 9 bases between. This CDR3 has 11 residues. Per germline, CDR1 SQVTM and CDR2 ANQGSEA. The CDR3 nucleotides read TGCAGCGTTCTGACAGAGTATGGCTACACCTTC. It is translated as CSVLTEYGYTF.

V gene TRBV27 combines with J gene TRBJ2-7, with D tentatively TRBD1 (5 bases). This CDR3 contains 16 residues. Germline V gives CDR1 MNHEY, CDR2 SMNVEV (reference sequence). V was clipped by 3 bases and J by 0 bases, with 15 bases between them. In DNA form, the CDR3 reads TGTGCCAGCAGTTTTTCTCCAGGGCTAAGCTCCTACGAGCAGTACTTC. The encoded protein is CASSFSPGLSSYEQYF.

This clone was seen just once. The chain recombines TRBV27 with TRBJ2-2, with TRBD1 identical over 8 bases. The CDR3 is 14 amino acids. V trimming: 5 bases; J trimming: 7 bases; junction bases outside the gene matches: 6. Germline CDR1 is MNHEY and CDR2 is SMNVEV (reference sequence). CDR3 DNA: TGTGCCAGCAGTGCGCAGGGGGCGGACGGGGAGCTGTTTTTT. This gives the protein CASSAQGADGELFF.

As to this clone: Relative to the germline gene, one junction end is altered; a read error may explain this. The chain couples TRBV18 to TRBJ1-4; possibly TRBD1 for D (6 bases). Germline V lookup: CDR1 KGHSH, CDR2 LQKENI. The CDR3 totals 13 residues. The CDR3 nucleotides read TGTGCCAGCTCTCCACAGGGTGGTGAAAAACTGTTTTTT. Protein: CASSPQGGEKLFF. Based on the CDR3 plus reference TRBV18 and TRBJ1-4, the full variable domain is NAGVMQNPRHLVRRRGQEARLRCSPMKGHSHVYWYRQLPEEGLKFMVYLQKENIIDESGMPKERFSAEFPKEGPSILRIQQVVRGDSAAYFCASSPQGGEKLFFGSGTQLSVL.

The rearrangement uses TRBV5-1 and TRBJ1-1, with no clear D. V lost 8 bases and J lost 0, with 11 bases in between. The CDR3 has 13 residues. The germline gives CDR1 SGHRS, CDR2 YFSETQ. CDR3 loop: CASSETMNTEAFF. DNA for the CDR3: TGCGCCAGTTCAGAAACCATGAACACTGAAGCTTTCTTT.

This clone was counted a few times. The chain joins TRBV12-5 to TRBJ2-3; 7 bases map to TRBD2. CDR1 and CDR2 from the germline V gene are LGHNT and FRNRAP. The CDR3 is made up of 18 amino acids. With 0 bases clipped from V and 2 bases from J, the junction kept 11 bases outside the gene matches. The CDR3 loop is CASGLVPDGRPHTDTQYF. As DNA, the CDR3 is TGTGCTAGTGGTTTGGTACCGGACGGGAGGCCCCACACAGATACGCAGTATTTT.

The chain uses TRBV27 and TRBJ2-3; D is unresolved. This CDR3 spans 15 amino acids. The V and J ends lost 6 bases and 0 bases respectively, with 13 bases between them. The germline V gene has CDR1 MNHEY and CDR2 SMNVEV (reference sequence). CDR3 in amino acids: CASRPLQASTDTQYF. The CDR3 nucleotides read TGTGCCAGCAGGCCTCTACAAGCTAGCACAGATACGCAGTATTTT.